This TCR beta chain was captured by sequencing in a study of T cells expressing NK-cell markers (TCRdb year 2020). Study-wide context: In sorted CD3+CD56+NKG2C+, CD3+CD56+NKG2C- and CD3+CD56-NKG2C+ T-cell subsets from about 8 donors, TCR beta-chain repertoires were profiled. The study sequenced eight donors, all healthy volunteers chosen at random: three men and five women. Libraries were sequenced as 2 x 150 bp reads on Illumina HiSeq 2000/2500, MiSeq or NextSeq. Among the eight sequenced donors, seven were HCMV-seropositive and one was HCMV-seronegative. Overall results and qualifications from the work: Whether the expanded NKG2C-expressing T cell clones were specific for HCMV antigens was left unclear. In roughly six donors, the dominant CD3+CD56+NKG2C+ clonotypes ranked among the top 10 CD8+ clonotypes, making up 1.0-7.0% of CD8+ T cells. Those dominant clonotypes were again the most abundant among CD3+CD56-NKG2C+ cells in four donors, at roughly 25-65%.

Sequenced on an Illumina HiSeq 2000. 5'RACE template switching, by which a universal primer site and unique molecular identifiers were added, was used to make TCR beta cDNA libraries. cDNA synthesis was primed from the TCR beta constant segment and was followed by two successive PCR amplification steps. The original methods were these. MIGEC was used to demultiplex reads and group the reads by UMI, and MiTCR was used to assemble and quantify clonotypes. To exclude erroneous sequences, any TCR cDNA sequence not supported by at least two reads was discarded. The tcR package was used for downstream repertoire analysis, and clonotypes were matched between fractions using CDR3 nucleotide sequence together with V segment. VDJmatch was used to annotate antigen specificity against VDJdb, with one amino acid substitution in CDR3 permitted. The reads were reprocessed in TCRdb, with one entry per CDR3 protein sequence and no accompanying DNA. The authors' filters were not applied to this entry. The table for this sample shows roughly 390,000 distinct CDR3 sequences. The ten largest account for 5.2% of the sample.

In the case of this clonotype: Its specific antigen is unknown.

To determine HCMV serostatus, a commercial ELISA kit was used to detect HCMV-specific IgG in serum. Ficoll density gradient centrifugation was used to isolate peripheral blood mononuclear cells from blood. The receptor was derived from a man aged 18 to 69 in good health. Sequenced: blood T cells: a sorted CD56 or NKG2C T cell subset, CD4+ or CD8+ T cells, or bulk PBMC T cells (not recorded which).

CDR3 region: CASSLVAAPNNEQFF. In this chain, TRBV5-1 is recombined with TRBJ2-1; there is no DNA to check the TCRdb D call of TRBD1. CDR1 and CDR2 are read off the germline V gene as SGHRS and YFSETQ. Counted from cysteine to phenylalanine, this CDR3 has 15 amino acids. No DNA is listed.